A single sample gave rise to the 2 T cell receptor beta chains below, sequenced in a study of blood T cell repertoires in COVID-19. TCRdb keeps only in-frame clones here, not all; method: immunoSEQ multiplex PCR. This table holds some 41,000 clones, 80% to 90% found once. The sample taken for sequencing was peripheral blood. Source of these receptors: an older man with active COVID-19.

In DNA, the CDR3 is TGTGCCAGTAGTAGCGGAGCAACTAATGAAAAACTGTTTTTT. Translation gives CASSSGATNEKLFF. The chain has TRBV19 and TRBJ1-4; D unclear. V was trimmed by 4 bases and J by 0 bases, leaving 6 bases between them. This CDR3 is 14 amino acids long. CDR1 is LNHDA, CDR2 SQIVND, per germline (reference sequence). Based on the CDR3 plus reference TRBV19 and TRBJ1-4, the full variable domain is DGGITQSPKYLFRKEGQNVTLSCEQNLNHDAMYWYRQDPGQGLRLIYYSQIVNDFQKGDIAEGYSVSREKKESFPLTVTSAQKNPTAFYLCASSSGATNEKLFFGSGTQLSVL.

The CDR3 DNA is TGTGCCAGCAGGAAGCGGGGGGGCTTCGAAATTTTCTCCTACGAGCAGTACTTC. Residues: CASRKRGGFEIFSYEQYF. The chain employs TRBV2 and TRBJ2-7, with TRBD2 identical over 10 bases. Germline CDR1 reads SNHLY; CDR2 reads FYNNEI. The CDR3 is 18 residues long. V lost 6 bases, J lost 0 bases, and 14 bases stayed unmatched.